A selection of T cell receptor beta chains follows, all from one sample in a study of blood T cell repertoires in COVID-19. Data came from immunoSEQ multiplex PCR; TCRdb stores just in-frame clones and leaves some out. Of some 130,000 clones listed, about 86% were seen once; the top ten hold about 18%. The specimen was peripheral blood. These receptors were taken from a woman between 45 and 65 years old who had recovered from COVID-19. Both conserved end residues are part of each CDR3. The D gene is left open where the match is weak. Size is stated for part of the rows, as once, few or many counts, or as a class when the clone is expanded.

>TRBJ2-1|TRBV7-9|NA|14|TRBD2
CASSLAGGRDEQFF
TGTGCCAGCAGCCTAGCGGGAGGGCGGGATGAGCAGTTCTTC
>TRBJ1-5|TRBV7-8|NA|17|NA
CASSLEGTGIRNQPQHF
TGTGCCAGCAGCTTAGAGGGAACAGGGATACGGAATCAGCCCCAGCATTTT
>TRBJ2-1|TRBV7-9|NA|15|TRBD1
CASSSGTGASNEQFF
TGTGCCAGCAGCTCCGGGACAGGAGCCTCCAATGAGCAGTTCTTC
>TRBJ2-2|TRBV5-1|once|13|NA
CASSLLNTGELFF
TGCGCCAGCAGCTTACTAAACACCGGGGAGCTGTTTTTT
>TRBJ2-7|TRBV7-2|NA|16|TRBD1
CASSETGTGEWYEQYF
TGTGCCAGCAGCGAAACCGGGACAGGGGAGTGGTACGAGCAGTACTTC
>TRBJ2-5|TRBV18|NA|13|NA
CASSPEGGETQYF
TGTGCCAGCTCACCGGAGGGTGGAGAGACCCAGTACTTC
>TRBJ1-1|TRBV29-1|NA|13|NA
CSVGGPVNTEAFF
TGCAGCGTTGGGGGGCCGGTGAACACTGAAGCTTTCTTT
>TRBJ1-1|TRBV3-1/TRBV3-2|NA|14|NA
CASSPMGLNTEAFF
TGTGCCAGCAGCCCTATGGGGCTGAACACTGAAGCTTTCTTT
>TRBJ1-2|TRBV25-1|NA|11|NA
CASSRGYGYTF
TGTGCCAGCAGCAGGGGCTATGGCTACACCTTC
>TRBJ1-2|TRBV7-2|NA|13|NA
CASSVTTLYGYTF
TGTGCCAGCAGCGTAACAACCCTCTATGGCTACACCTTC
>TRBJ2-7|TRBV5-4|NA|17|TRBD1
CASSLGQGVVGSYEQYF
TGTGCCAGCAGCTTGGGACAGGGGGTGGTTGGATCCTACGAGCAGTACTTC
>TRBJ1-1|TRBV3-1/TRBV3-2|few|14|NA
CASSQAGWKTEAFF
TGTGCCAGCAGCCAAGCAGGGTGGAAGACTGAAGCTTTCTTT
>TRBJ2-1|TRBV13|NA|14|TRBD2
CASRPGLAGVRQFF
TGTGCCAGCAGACCGGGACTAGCGGGAGTCCGGCAGTTCTTC
>TRBJ1-5|TRBV27|NA|14|NA
CASSLRGANQPQHF
TGTGCCAGCAGTTTACGCGGAGCCAATCAGCCCCAGCATTTT
>TRBJ2-6|TRBV7-9|few|15|TRBD1
CASSSTGAGANVLTF
TGTGCCAGCAGCTCTACAGGGGCTGGGGCCAACGTCCTGACTTTC
>TRBJ2-7|TRBV18|NA|14|NA
CASSPRDSAYEQYF
TGTGCCAGCTCACCGCGGGACAGCGCCTACGAGCAGTACTTC
>TRBJ1-4|TRBV27|NA|14|NA
CASSSLGLNEKLFF
TGTGCCAGCAGTTCCTTGGGCCTTAATGAAAAACTGTTTTTT
>TRBJ1-5|TRBV4-2|NA|14|NA
CASSQERGLQPQHF
TGTGCCAGCAGCCAAGAGCGGGGCTTGCAGCCCCAGCATTTT
>TRBJ2-7|TRBV7-9|NA|16|TRBD1
CASSSPVTGAFYEQYF
TGTGCCAGCAGCTCCCCGGTGACAGGGGCCTTCTACGAGCAGTACTTC
>TRBJ2-6|TRBV5-1|NA|17|NA
CASSLEGIVSGANVLTF
TGCGCCAGCAGCTTGGAGGGGATTGTCTCTGGGGCCAACGTCCTGACTTTC
>TRBJ2-3|TRBV10-3|NA|13|TRBD1
CAIGGQATDTQYF
TGTGCCATCGGAGGACAGGCAACAGATACGCAGTATTTT
>TRBJ2-1|TRBV11-2|once|16|TRBD1
CASSPGQVSSYNEQFF
TGTGCCAGCAGCCCGGGACAGGTGAGCTCCTACAATGAGCAGTTCTTC
>TRBJ2-2|TRBV12-3/TRBV12-4|NA|13|NA
CASSLQATGELFF
TGTGCCAGCAGTTTGCAGGCAACCGGGGAGCTGTTTTTT
>TRBJ2-2|TRBV19|NA|13|NA
CASSMQAERELFF
TGTGCCAGTAGTATGCAGGCCGAACGGGAGCTGTTTTTT
>TRBJ1-2|TRBV27|NA|16|TRBD1
CASSFLGTGGEYGYTF
TGTGCCAGCAGTTTTCTGGGGACAGGGGGCGAGTATGGCTACACCTTC
>TRBJ1-2|TRBV9|NA|14|TRBD1
CASSRTGGNYGYTF
TGTGCCAGCAGTCGGACAGGGGGCAACTATGGCTACACCTTC
>TRBJ2-3|TRBV6-1|NA|16|TRBD2
CASSEYTSGNTDTQYF
TGTGCCAGCAGTGAATATACTAGCGGGAACACAGATACGCAGTATTTT
>TRBJ1-5|TRBV18|once|15|NA
CASSPLQGTDQPQHF
TGTGCCAGCTCACCACTACAGGGAACAGATCAGCCCCAGCATTTT
>TRBJ2-1|TRBV5-1|NA|16|TRBD2
CASSLTTSGRANEQFF
TGCGCCAGCAGCTTGACAACTAGCGGGAGGGCCAATGAGCAGTTCTTC
>TRBJ2-4|TRBV5-6|NA|14|TRBD1
CASIFQGALDIQYF
TGTGCCAGCATCTTTCAGGGGGCGCTGGACATTCAGTACTTC
>TRBJ2-1|TRBV25-1|NA|16|TRBD2
CASSKPGTSGSNEQFF
TGTGCCAGCAGTAAGCCCGGGACTAGCGGGAGCAATGAGCAGTTCTTC
>TRBJ2-7|TRBV7-9|NA|16|NA
CASSLDSFGDSYEQYF
TGTGCCAGCAGCTTAGACTCTTTCGGGGACTCCTACGAGCAGTACTTC
>TRBJ1-2|TRBV10-2|NA|17|NA
CASSESGTGSRYGGYTF
TGCGCCAGCAGTGAGTCGGGAACAGGGAGTCGCTACGGTGGCTACACCTTC
>TRBJ1-1|TRBV20-1|NA|13|NA
CSASVDWNTEAFF
TGCAGTGCTAGTGTTGACTGGAACACTGAAGCTTTCTTT
>TRBJ1-5|TRBV2|NA|13|NA
CASSVNSNQPQHF
TGTGCCAGCAGTGTTAATAGCAATCAGCCCCAGCATTTT
>TRBJ2-6|TRBV5-1|NA|16|NA
CASSLDANSGANVLTF
TGCGCCAGCAGCTTGGACGCTAACTCTGGGGCCAACGTCCTGACTTTC
>TRBJ2-1|TRBV11-2|NA|13|NA
CASSPRGLNEQFF
TGTGCCAGCAGCCCTAGGGGCCTCAATGAGCAGTTCTTC
>TRBJ2-7|TRBV4-2|few|16|TRBD1
CASSLLNGQGAYEQYF
TGTGCCAGCAGCCTTCTTAATGGACAGGGGGCCTACGAGCAGTACTTC
>TRBJ2-7|TRBV11-3|NA|13|NA
CASSLVLGEEQYF
TGTGCCAGCAGCTTAGTACTCGGGGAGGAGCAGTACTTC
>TRBJ1-1|TRBV5-1|few|15|TRBD1
CASSFTGVLNTEAFF
TGCGCCAGCAGCTTCACAGGGGTTTTAAACACTGAAGCTTTCTTT
>TRBJ2-1|TRBV5-1|NA|16|TRBD2
CASSPGGSMAHNEQFF
TGCGCCAGCAGCCCGGGGGGGTCTATGGCTCACAATGAGCAGTTCTTC
>TRBJ2-1|TRBV27|NA|15|TRBD2
CASSPAGGQVNEQFF
TGTGCCAGCAGTCCAGCGGGAGGGCAGGTCAATGAGCAGTTCTTC
>TRBJ2-7|TRBV7-2|NA|14|NA
CASSSRAGDYEQYF
TGTGCCAGCAGCTCCCGGGCGGGCGACTACGAGCAGTACTTC
>TRBJ1-2|TRBV6-5|NA|13|NA
CASSYYSLYGYTF
TGTGCCAGCAGTTATTACAGCCTTTATGGCTACACCTTC
>TRBJ2-1|TRBV19|NA|12|NA
CATRGTYNEQFF
TGTGCCACCCGGGGGACCTACAATGAGCAGTTCTTC
>TRBJ1-3|TRBV9|NA|17|TRBD1
CASSVGLGGASGNTIYF
TGTGCCAGCAGCGTAGGTTTAGGGGGCGCATCTGGAAACACCATATATTTT
>TRBJ1-2|TRBV20-1|NA|11|NA
CSAIRQAGYTF
TGCAGTGCTATCAGACAGGCCGGCTACACCTTC
>TRBJ2-7|TRBV6-5|NA|13|TRBD1
CASSIDRGGEQYF
TGTGCCAGCAGTATAGACAGGGGTGGCGAGCAGTACTTC
>TRBJ2-5|TRBV10-1|NA|15|TRBD2
CATSVRRGGIETQYF
TGCGCCACCTCGGTTCGGCGGGGGGGAATAGAGACCCAGTACTTC